This record concerns one TCR beta chain sequence. This CDR3 has 12 amino acids. From germline, CDR1 is MGHDK and CDR2 SYGVNS. With V trimmed by 8 bases and J by 13 bases, 9 bases remained unmatched. Sequencing was performed with immunoSEQ multiplex PCR; in TCRdb, only in-frame clones are kept and a portion is missing. The table has tens of thousands of clones, approximately 86% seen once. The sample originates from a study of T cell responses to AZD1222 COVID-19 vaccine. The rearrangement links TRBV25-1 to TRBJ2-1, with 9 bases lining up with TRBD1. Here the sequenced sample was peripheral blood, taken on day 0 of AZD1222 vaccination. This receptor was identified in an adult in good health. Here the CDR3 reads CASRGQGATQFF. The CDR3 coding sequence is TGTGCCAGCCGGGGACAGGGCGCAACCCAGTTCTTC.